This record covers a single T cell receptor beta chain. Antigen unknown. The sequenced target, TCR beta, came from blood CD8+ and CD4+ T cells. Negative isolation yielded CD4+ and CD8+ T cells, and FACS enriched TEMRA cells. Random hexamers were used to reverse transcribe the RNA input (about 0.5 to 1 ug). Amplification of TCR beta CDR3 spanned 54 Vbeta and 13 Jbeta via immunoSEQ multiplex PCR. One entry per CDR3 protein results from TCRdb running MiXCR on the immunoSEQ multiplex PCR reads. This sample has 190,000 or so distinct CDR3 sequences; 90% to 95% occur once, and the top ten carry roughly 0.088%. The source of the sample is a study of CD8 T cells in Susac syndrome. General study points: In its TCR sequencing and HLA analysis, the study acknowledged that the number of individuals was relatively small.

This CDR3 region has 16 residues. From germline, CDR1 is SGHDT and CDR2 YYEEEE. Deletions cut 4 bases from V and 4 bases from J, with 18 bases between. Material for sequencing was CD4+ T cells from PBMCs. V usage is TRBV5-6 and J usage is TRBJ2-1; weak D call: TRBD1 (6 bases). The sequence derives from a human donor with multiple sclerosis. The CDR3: CASSLRGGTGYNEQFF. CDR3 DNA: TGTGCCAGCAGCCTGCGAGGGGGTACAGGGTACAATGAGCAGTTCTTC.